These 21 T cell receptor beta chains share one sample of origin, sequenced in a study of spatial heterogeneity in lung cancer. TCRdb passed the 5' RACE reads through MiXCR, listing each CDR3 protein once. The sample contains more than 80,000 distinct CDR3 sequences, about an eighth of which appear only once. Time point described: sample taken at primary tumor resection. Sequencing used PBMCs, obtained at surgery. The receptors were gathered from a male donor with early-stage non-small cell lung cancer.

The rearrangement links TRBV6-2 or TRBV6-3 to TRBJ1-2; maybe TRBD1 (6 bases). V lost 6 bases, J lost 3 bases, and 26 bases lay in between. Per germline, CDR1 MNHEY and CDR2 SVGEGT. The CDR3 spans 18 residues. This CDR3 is CASRPPGGTLIGDYGYTF. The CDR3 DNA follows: TGTGCCAGCAGGCCCCCTGGGGGCACCCTTATCGGCGACTATGGCTACACCTTC.

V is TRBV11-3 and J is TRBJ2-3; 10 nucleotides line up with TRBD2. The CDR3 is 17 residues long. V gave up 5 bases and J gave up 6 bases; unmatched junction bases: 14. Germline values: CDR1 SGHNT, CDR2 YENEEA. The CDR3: CASSRPGAGGPADTQYF. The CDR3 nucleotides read TGTGCCAGCAGCCGCCCCGGAGCGGGGGGGCCTGCGGATACGCAGTATTTT. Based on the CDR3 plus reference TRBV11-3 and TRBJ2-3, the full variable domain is EAGVVQSPRYKIIEKKQPVAFWCNPISGHNTLYWYLQNLGQGPELLIRYENEEAVDDSQLPKDRFSAERLKGVDSTLKIQPAELGDSAVYLCASSRPGAGGPADTQYFGPGTRLTVL.

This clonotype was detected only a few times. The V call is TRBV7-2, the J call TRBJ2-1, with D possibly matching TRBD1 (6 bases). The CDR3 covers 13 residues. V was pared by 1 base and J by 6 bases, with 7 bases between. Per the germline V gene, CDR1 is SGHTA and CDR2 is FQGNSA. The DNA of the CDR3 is TGTGCCAGCAGCTTAGGACAGGTCAATGAGCAGTTCTTC. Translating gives CASSLGQVNEQFF.

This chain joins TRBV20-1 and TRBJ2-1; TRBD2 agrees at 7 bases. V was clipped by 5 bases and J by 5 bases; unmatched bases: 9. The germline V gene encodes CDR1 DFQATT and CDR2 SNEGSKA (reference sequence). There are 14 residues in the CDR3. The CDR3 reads CSASGLAVDNEQFF. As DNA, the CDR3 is TGCAGTGCTTCGGGGCTAGCGGTAGACAATGAGCAGTTCTTC.

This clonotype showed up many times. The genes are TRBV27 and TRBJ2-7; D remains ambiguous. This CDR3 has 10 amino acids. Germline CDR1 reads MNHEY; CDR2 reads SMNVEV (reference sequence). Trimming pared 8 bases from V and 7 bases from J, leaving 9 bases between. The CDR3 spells CASGSREQYF. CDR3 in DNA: TGTGCCAGCGGATCGAGAGAGCAGTACTTC.

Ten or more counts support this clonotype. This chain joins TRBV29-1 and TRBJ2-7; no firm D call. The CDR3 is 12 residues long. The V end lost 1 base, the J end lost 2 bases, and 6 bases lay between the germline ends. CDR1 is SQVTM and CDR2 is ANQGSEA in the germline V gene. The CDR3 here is CSVEGTTYEQYF. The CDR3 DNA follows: TGCAGCGTTGAAGGGACGACCTACGAGCAGTACTTC.

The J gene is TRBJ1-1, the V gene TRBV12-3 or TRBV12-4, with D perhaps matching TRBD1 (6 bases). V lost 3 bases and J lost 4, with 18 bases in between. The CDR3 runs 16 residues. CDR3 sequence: CASSFGGPISFTEAFF. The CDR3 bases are TGTGCCAGCAGTTTTGGGGGCCCAATCTCGTTCACTGAAGCTTTCTTT.

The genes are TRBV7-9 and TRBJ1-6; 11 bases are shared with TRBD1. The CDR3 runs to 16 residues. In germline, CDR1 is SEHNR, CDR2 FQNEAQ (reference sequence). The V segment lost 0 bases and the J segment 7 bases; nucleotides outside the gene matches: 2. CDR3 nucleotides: TGTGCCAGCAGCTTAGCGGGGGACAGGGGGAATTCACCCCTCCACTTT. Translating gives CASSLAGDRGNSPLHF.

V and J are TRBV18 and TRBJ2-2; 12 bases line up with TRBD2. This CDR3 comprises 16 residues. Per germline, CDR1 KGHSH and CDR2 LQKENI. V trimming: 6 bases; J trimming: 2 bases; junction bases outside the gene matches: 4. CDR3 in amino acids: CASSTGLAGNTGELFF. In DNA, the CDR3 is TGTGCCAGCTCCACGGGACTAGCGGGCAACACCGGGGAGCTGTTTTTT.

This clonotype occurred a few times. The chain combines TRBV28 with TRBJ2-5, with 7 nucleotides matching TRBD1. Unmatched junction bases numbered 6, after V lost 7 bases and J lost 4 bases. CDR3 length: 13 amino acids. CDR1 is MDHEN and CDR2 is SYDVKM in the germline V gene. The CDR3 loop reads CASNHRGRETQYF. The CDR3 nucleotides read TGTGCCAGCAACCACAGGGGACGAGAGACCCAGTACTTC.

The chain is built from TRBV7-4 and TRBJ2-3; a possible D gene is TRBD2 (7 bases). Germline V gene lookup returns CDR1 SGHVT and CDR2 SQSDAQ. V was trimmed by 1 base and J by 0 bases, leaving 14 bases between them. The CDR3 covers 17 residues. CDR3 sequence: CASSLDGGPSSTDTQYF. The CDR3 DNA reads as TGTGCCAGCAGCTTAGACGGGGGGCCTTCTAGCACAGATACGCAGTATTTT.

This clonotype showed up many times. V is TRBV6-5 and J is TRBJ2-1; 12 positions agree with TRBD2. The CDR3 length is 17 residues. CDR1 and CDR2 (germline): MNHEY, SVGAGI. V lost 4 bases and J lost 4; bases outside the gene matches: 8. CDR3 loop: CASSSRGLAGIYNEQFF. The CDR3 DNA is TGTGCCAGCAGTTCCCGAGGACTAGCGGGGATTTACAATGAGCAGTTCTTC.

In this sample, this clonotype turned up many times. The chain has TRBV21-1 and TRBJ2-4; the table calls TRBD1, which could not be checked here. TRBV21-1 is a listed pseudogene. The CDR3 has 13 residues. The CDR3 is CASSRDKKNIQYF. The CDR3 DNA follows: TGTGCCAGCAGCAGGGACAAGAAAAACATTCAGTACTTC.

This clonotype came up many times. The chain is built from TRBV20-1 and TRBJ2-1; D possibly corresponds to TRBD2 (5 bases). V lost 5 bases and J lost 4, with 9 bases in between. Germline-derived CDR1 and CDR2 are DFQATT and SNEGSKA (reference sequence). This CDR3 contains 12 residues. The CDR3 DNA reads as TGCAGTGCTGTCCGGGGATACAATGAGCAGTTCTTC. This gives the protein CSAVRGYNEQFF.

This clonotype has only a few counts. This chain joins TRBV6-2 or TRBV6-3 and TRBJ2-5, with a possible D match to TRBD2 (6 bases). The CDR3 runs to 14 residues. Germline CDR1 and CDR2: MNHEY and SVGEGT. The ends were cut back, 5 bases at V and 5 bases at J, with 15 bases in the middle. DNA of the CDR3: TGTGCCAGCAGTCCGGACTCCCGGGGGGAGACCCAGTACTTC. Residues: CASSPDSRGETQYF.

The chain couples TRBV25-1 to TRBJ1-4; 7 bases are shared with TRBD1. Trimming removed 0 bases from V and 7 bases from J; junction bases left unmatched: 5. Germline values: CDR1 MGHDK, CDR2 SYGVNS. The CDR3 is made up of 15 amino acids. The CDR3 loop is CASSEYRGPSEKLFF. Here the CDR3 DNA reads TGTGCCAGCAGTGAATATAGGGGGCCGAGTGAAAAACTGTTTTTT.

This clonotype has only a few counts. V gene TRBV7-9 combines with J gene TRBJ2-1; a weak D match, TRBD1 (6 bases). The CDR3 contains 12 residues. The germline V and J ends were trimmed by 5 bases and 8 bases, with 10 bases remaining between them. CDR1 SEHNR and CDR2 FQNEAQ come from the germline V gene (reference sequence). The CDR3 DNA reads TGTGCCAGCAGCCCACAGGGAGATGAGCAGTTCTTC. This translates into CASSPQGDEQFF. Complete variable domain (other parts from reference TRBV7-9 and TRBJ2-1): DTGVSQNPRHKITKRGQNVTFRCDPISEHNRLYWYRQTLGQGPEFLTYFQNEAQLEKSRLLSDRFSAERPKGSFSTLEIQRTEQGDSAMYLCASSPQGDEQFFGPGTRLTVL.

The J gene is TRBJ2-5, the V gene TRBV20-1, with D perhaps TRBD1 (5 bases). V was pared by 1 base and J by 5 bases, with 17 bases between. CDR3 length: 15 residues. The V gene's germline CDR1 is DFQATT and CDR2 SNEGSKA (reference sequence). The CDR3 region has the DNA TGCAGTGCTAGAGGGGTGAGGACACCAGTTGAGACCCAGTACTTC. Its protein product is CSARGVRTPVETQYF.

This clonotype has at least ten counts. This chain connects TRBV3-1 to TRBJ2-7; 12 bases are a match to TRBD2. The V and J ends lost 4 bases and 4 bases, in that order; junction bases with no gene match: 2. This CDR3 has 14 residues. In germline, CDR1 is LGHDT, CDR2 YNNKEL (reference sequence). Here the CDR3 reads CASSLGLAGYEQYF. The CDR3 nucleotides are TGTGCCAGCAGCCTTGGACTAGCGGGGTACGAGCAGTACTTC.

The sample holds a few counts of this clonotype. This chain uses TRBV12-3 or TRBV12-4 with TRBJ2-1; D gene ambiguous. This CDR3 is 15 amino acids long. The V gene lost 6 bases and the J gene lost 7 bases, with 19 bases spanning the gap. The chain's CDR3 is CASSILEAERNEQFF. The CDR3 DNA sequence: TGTGCCAGCAGCATCCTTGAGGCGGAAAGGAATGAGCAGTTCTTC.

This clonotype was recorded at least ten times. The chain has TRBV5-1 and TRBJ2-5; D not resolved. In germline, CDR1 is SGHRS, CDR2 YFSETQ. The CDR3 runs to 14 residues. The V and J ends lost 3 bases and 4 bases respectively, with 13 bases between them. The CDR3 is CASSSSVATETQYF. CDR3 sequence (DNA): TGCGCCAGCAGCTCCTCGGTCGCCACAGAGACCCAGTACTTC. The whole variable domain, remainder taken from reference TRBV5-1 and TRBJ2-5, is KAGVTQTPRYLIKTRGQQVTLSCSPISGHRSVSWYQQTPGQGLQFLFEYFSETQRNKGNFPGRFSGRQFSNSRSEMNVSTLELGDSALYLCASSSSVATETQYFGPGTRLLVL.